Below are 29 T cell receptor beta chains sequenced from a single sample in a study of CD8 T cells in ankylosing spondylitis. TCRdb re-called the 5' RACE reads with MiXCR, one entry per CDR3 protein. This sample has about 360,000 distinct CDR3 sequences, with 20% found just once. The sequencing input was blood, either unsorted or a sorted T cell fraction (not recorded which). Receptors originate from a male donor with ankylosing spondylitis or in good health (not recorded which).

This chain connects TRBV12-3 or TRBV12-4 to TRBJ2-2; 8 bases agree with TRBD1. CDR3 size: 17 residues. J lost 1 base, V lost 7 bases, and 11 bases had no gene match. In DNA form, the CDR3 reads TGTGCCAGCACCCTAGACAGGGGCCCTGTGAACACCGGGGAGCTGTTTTTT. It translates to CASTLDRGPVNTGELFF.

This clonotype appeared a few times. This chain connects TRBV13 to TRBJ2-7; D might be TRBD1 or TRBD2, each matching 6 bases. CDR3 length: 14 amino acids. Germline V gives CDR1 PRHDT, CDR2 FYEKMQ (reference sequence). V was cut by 5 bases and J by 5 bases, with 16 bases left in between. CDR3 sequence (DNA): TGTGCCAGCAGCCTCAAGGGGGGCCCGGACGAGCAGTACTTC. Translation: CASSLKGGPDEQYF.

The V call is TRBV10-3, the J call TRBJ2-3; 7 bases are shared with TRBD1. CDR3 size: 13 residues. V lost 10 bases, J lost 2 bases, and 6 bases stayed unmatched. Germline CDR1 and CDR2: ENHRY and SYGVKD. The CDR3 DNA is TGTGCCACTGGACAGGATATCACAGATACGCAGTATTTT. Amino acid sequence: CATGQDITDTQYF.

The chain is built from TRBV27 and TRBJ2-7, with D perhaps assigned TRBD1 or TRBD2 (5 bases each). This CDR3 has 13 residues. The germline V gene has CDR1 MNHEY and CDR2 SMNVEV (reference sequence). V dropped 6 bases and J dropped 4 bases, with 13 bases sitting between them. CDR3 protein: CASSLLGEYEQYF. The CDR3 DNA sequence: TGTGCCAGCAGCTTACTGGGGGAGTACGAGCAGTACTTC.

This CDR3 reads CASRLTVLNTEAFF. The CDR3 region has the DNA TGTGCCAGCAGGCTGACAGTACTGAACACTGAAGCTTTCTTT. The chain joins TRBV28 to TRBJ1-1, with D possibly matching TRBD1 (5 bases). The CDR3 has 14 amino acids. Germline V CDR1 and CDR2: MDHEN, SYDVKM. Trimming stripped 6 bases from V and 0 bases from J, with 11 bases between.

This clonotype came up a few times. The chain employs TRBV7-6 and TRBJ2-7; perhaps TRBD1 as D (6 bases). The CDR3 is made up of 13 amino acids. The V and J ends lost 2 bases and 7 bases respectively, with 12 bases between them. The germline V gene encodes CDR1 SGHVS and CDR2 FNYEAQ. CDR3 sequence (DNA): TGTGCCAGCAGCTTAAACAGGGCCGGGGAGCAGTACTTC. Its translation is CASSLNRAGEQYF.

The chain has TRBV7-2 and TRBJ2-1, with 8 bases that match TRBD1. Trimming took 5 bases from V and 1 from J; bases not matched to a gene: 7. Germline V gene lookup returns CDR1 SGHTA and CDR2 FQGNSA. CDR3 length: 16 residues. CDR3 bases: TGTGCCAGCAGCCGGGTTACAGGGGGATCCTACAATGAGCAGTTCTTC. Its protein is CASSRVTGGSYNEQFF.

The CDR3 DNA is TGTGCCACCAGTGACACAGGGACGGGGTCCTACAATGAGCAGTTCTTC. As protein: CATSDTGTGSYNEQFF. This chain uses TRBV24-1 with TRBJ2-1; tentatively, D is TRBD1 (6 bases). Germline V CDR1 and CDR2: KGHDR, SFDVKD. The CDR3 has 16 amino acids. V lost 4 bases to trimming and J lost 1 base, with 13 bases between them.

The chain recombines TRBV4-1 with TRBJ2-2, with D perhaps TRBD2 (5 bases). The CDR3 has 16 residues. Germline V gives CDR1 MGHRA, CDR2 YSYEKL. With 0 bases removed from V and 7 bases from J, the gap between germline ends came to 15 bases. The CDR3 loop reads CASSQDIGLAVGELFF. In nucleotides, the CDR3 is TGCGCCAGCAGCCAAGATATTGGGCTAGCTGTCGGGGAGCTGTTTTTT.

This clonotype has only a few counts. The V gene is TRBV12-3 or TRBV12-4, the J gene TRBJ2-5; perhaps TRBD2 as D (6 bases). CDR3 length: 14 residues. Trimming pared 6 bases from V and 5 bases from J, leaving 16 bases between. CDR3 in amino acids: CASRPGGGDETQYF. DNA of the CDR3: TGTGCCAGCAGACCCGGGGGAGGCGACGAGACCCAGTACTTC.

J is TRBJ2-7 and V is TRBV4-2; 10 bases map to TRBD2. Germline V gene lookup returns CDR1 LGHNA and CDR2 YNFKEQ. The length of the CDR3 is 16 residues. V was pared by 3 bases and J by 0 bases, with 5 bases of the junction left unmatched. CDR3 protein: CASSQGVAGGSYEQYF. CDR3 sequence (DNA): TGTGCCAGCAGCCAGGGAGTAGCGGGGGGCTCCTACGAGCAGTACTTC.

This sequence joins TRBV5-1 and TRBJ2-7; D not certain. From germline, CDR1 is SGHRS and CDR2 YFSETQ. V was cut by 0 bases and J by 0 bases, with 13 bases left in between. CDR3 length: 16 amino acids. The DNA of the CDR3 is TGCGCCAGCAGCTTGGAGAACGGCCCCAACTCCTACGAGCAGTACTTC. It yields the protein CASSLENGPNSYEQYF.

This clonotype was observed a few times. CDR3 loop: CASSSDRGGGYTF. The CDR3 nucleotides are TGTGCCAGCAGCTCCGACAGGGGAGGTGGCTACACCTTC. V gene TRBV12-3 or TRBV12-4 combines with J gene TRBJ1-2, with 8 positions matching TRBD1. After removal of 6 bases from V and 7 bases from J, the junction contained 7 bases not matched to a gene. The CDR3 runs 13 residues.

The gene calls are TRBV10-3 and TRBJ2-3; 12 nucleotides match TRBD2. Germline lookup yields CDR1 ENHRY and CDR2 SYGVKD. J lost 2 bases, V lost 7 bases, and 4 bases had no gene match. The CDR3 sequence is 15 residues long. The CDR3 region has the DNA TGTGCCATCACCGCTAGCGGGGGGGCCACAGATACGCAGTATTTT. Amino acid sequence: CAITASGGATDTQYF.

This clonotype appeared a single time. This chain uses TRBV5-4 with TRBJ1-5, with no clear D. Between the trimmed V and J ends, which lost 4 bases and 7 bases, there was a span of 9 bases. Germline values: CDR1 SGHNT, CDR2 YYREEE (reference sequence). The CDR3 has 12 residues. CDR3 residues: CASSEGSQPQHF. In DNA, the CDR3 is TGTGCCAGCAGCGAGGGTAGCCAGCCCCAGCATTTT. Full variable domain (outside the CDR3, taken from reference TRBV5-4 and TRBJ1-5): ETGVTQSPTHLIKTRGQQVTLRCSSQSGHNTVSWYQQALGQGPQFIFQYYREEENGRGNFPPRFSGLQFPNYSSELNVNALELDDSALYLCASSEGSQPQHFGDGTRLSIL.

CDR3: CAISESYSARETQYF. The DNA for the CDR3 is TGTGCCATCAGTGAGTCGTATTCTGCGAGAGAGACCCAGTACTTC. The J gene is TRBJ2-5, the V gene TRBV10-3, with D hard to call. Germline loops: CDR1 ENHRY, CDR2 SYGVKD. The V end was cut by 0 bases, the J end by 4 bases, with 12 bases between. CDR3 length: 15 residues.

There are many counts of this clonotype. The chain recombines TRBV14 with TRBJ2-7; the match to TRBD1 covers 10 bases. The CDR3 has 14 amino acids. Germline V gives CDR1 SGHDN, CDR2 FVKESK. Germline trimming cut 4 bases from V and 2 bases from J; bases unmatched to any gene: 2. CDR3: CASSPTGGPYEQYF. The CDR3 nucleotides read TGTGCCAGCAGCCCGACAGGGGGCCCCTACGAGCAGTACTTC.

The chain couples TRBV28 to TRBJ1-5; 12 bases are shared with TRBD1. CDR1 is MDHEN and CDR2 is SYDVKM in the germline V gene. CDR3 length: 16 residues. V shed 3 bases, J shed 2 bases, and the junction held 2 bases outside the gene matches. CDR3 sequence reads: CASSLGTGGGNQPQHF. Here the CDR3 DNA reads TGTGCCAGCAGTTTGGGGACAGGGGGCGGCAATCAGCCCCAGCATTTT. Using reference TRBV28 and TRBJ1-5 for the parts outside the CDR3, the full variable domain is DVKVTQSSRYLVKRTGEKVFLECVQDMDHENMFWYRQDPGLGLRLIYFSYDVKMKEKGDIPEGYSVSREKKERFSLILESASTNQTSMYLCASSLGTGGGNQPQHFGDGTRLSIL.

This clonotype was observed a few times. The V and J genes are TRBV19 and TRBJ2-4; no reliable D call. Looked up from germline, CDR1 is LNHDA and CDR2 is SQIVND (reference sequence). The CDR3 is 13 amino acids. V gave up 3 bases and J gave up 4 bases, with 7 bases separating them. CDR3 sequence (DNA): TGTGCCAGTAGTATTGACCAGAAAAACATTCAGTACTTC. Its protein is CASSIDQKNIQYF.

This clonotype was seen more than once but under ten times. The chain joins TRBV12-3 or TRBV12-4 to TRBJ1-5; D not resolved. Trimming took off 6 bases at V and 2 bases at J, with 5 bases between the two ends. The CDR3 has 12 amino acids. The CDR3 loop is CASSHRNQPQHF. In DNA form, the CDR3 reads TGTGCCAGCAGCCATCGCAATCAGCCCCAGCATTTT.

The chain combines TRBV9 with TRBJ2-2, with TRBD1 identical over 8 bases. Germline V gene lookup returns CDR1 SGDLS and CDR2 YYNGEE. With V trimmed by 3 bases and J by 6 bases, 13 bases remained unmatched. The CDR3 covers 17 residues. The DNA for the CDR3 is TGTGCCAGCAGCGCGGAGGGGACAGGTGGGGACGCCGGGGAGCTGTTTTTT. Translation: CASSAEGTGGDAGELFF.

The chain couples TRBV7-9 to TRBJ2-2; D gene unclear. V was pared by 3 bases and J by 7 bases, with 9 bases between. The CDR3 is 13 residues long. Germline V gene data show CDR1 as SEHNR and CDR2 as FQNEAQ (reference sequence). The CDR3 DNA sequence: TGTGCCAGCAGCTTCCGCCCGGGCGGGGAGCTGTTTTTT. Encoded protein: CASSFRPGGELFF.

This sequence joins TRBV2 and TRBJ2-2; D may be TRBD2 (5 bases). CDR3 length: 14 residues. V was pared by 7 bases and J by 3 bases, with 12 bases between. Germline V gene data show CDR1 as SNHLY and CDR2 as FYNNEI. The CDR3 loop is CASTPRGYTGELFF. The CDR3 region has the DNA TGTGCCAGCACCCCTCGGGGTTACACCGGGGAGCTGTTTTTT.

This clonotype came up a few times. The chain carries TRBV4-1 and TRBJ1-4; TRBD1 matches at 8 bases. J was trimmed by 6 bases and V by 0 bases; bases with no gene match: 6. Germline lookup yields CDR1 MGHRA and CDR2 YSYEKL. The CDR3 totals 16 residues. CDR3 nucleotides: TGCGCCAGCAGCCAAGATCAGCAGGGGGCTGATGAAAAACTGTTTTTT. Protein product: CASSQDQQGADEKLFF.

This clonotype was seen only a few times. The chain carries TRBV5-1 and TRBJ2-1; possibly TRBD1 for D (6 bases). Germline V gives CDR1 SGHRS, CDR2 YFSETQ. V dropped 0 bases and J dropped 2 bases, with 9 bases sitting between them. The CDR3 runs 15 residues. CDR3 in DNA: TGCGCCAGCAGCTTGGAGGGGGTAGCCTACAATGAGCAGTTCTTC. Its translation: CASSLEGVAYNEQFF.

This sequence joins TRBV29-1 and TRBJ2-7, with 8 bases matching TRBD1. V shed 4 bases, J shed 5 bases, and the junction held 7 bases outside the gene matches. Germline CDR1 SQVTM, CDR2 ANQGSEA. There are 13 residues in the CDR3. This CDR3 reads CSVGGDRNDEQYF. The DNA of the CDR3 is TGCAGCGTTGGGGGGGACAGGAACGACGAGCAGTACTTC.

The CDR3 sequence: CASSFSPGGREQYF. The CDR3 DNA reads TGTGCCAGCAGCTTTTCCCCGGGGGGCCGCGAGCAGTACTTC. This chain connects TRBV7-9 to TRBJ2-7, with D possibly being TRBD2 (7 bases). Trimming left V 3 bases short and J 6 bases short, with 15 bases between. Germline V gene data show CDR1 as SEHNR and CDR2 as FQNEAQ (reference sequence). The CDR3 covers 14 residues. The whole variable domain, filled in from reference TRBV7-9 and TRBJ2-7, reads DTGVSQNPRHKITKRGQNVTFRCDPISEHNRLYWYRQTLGQGPEFLTYFQNEAQLEKSRLLSDRFSAERPKGSFSTLEIQRTEQGDSAMYLCASSFSPGGREQYFGPGTRLTVT.

In this sample, this clonotype turned up a few times. The chain combines TRBV7-6 with TRBJ2-1, with D unresolved. This CDR3 has 12 residues. CDR1 is SGHVS and CDR2 is FNYEAQ in the germline V gene. V lost 1 base to trimming and J lost 9 bases, with 7 bases between them. CDR3 DNA: TGTGCCAGCAGCTTAGTCGACGGTGAGCAGTTCTTC. This codes for CASSLVDGEQFF.

The rearrangement links TRBV12-3 or TRBV12-4 to TRBJ2-1, with 7 nucleotides matching TRBD2. The CDR3 runs to 15 residues. With 3 bases clipped from V and 4 bases from J, the junction kept 6 bases outside the gene matches. The CDR3 DNA reads as TGTGCCAGCAGTTTGGGAAGCGGGGAGTACAATGAGCAGTTCTTC. Translating gives CASSLGSGEYNEQFF.